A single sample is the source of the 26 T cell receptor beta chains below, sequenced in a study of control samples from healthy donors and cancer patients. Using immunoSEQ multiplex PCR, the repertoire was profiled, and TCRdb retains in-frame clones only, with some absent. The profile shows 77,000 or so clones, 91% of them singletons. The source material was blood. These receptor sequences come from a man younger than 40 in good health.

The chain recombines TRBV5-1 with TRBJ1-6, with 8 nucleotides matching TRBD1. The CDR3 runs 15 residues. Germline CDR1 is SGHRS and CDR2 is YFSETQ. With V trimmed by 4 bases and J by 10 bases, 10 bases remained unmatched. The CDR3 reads CASSIPGQGESPLHF. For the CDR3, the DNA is TGCGCCAGCAGCATCCCAGGACAGGGAGAGTCACCCCTCCACTTT.

CDR3 sequence reads: CASSLTGSLLGQVSYNEQFF. The CDR3 DNA reads as TGTGCCAGCAGCTTAACGGGGAGCCTTCTGGGACAGGTCAGCTACAATGAGCAGTTCTTC. This chain connects TRBV7-3 to TRBJ2-1; TRBD1 aligns across 8 bases. J gave up 3 bases and V 0 bases, and 16 bases lay outside the gene matches. The CDR3 sequence is 20 residues long. The germline V gene has CDR1 SGHTA and CDR2 FQGTGA.

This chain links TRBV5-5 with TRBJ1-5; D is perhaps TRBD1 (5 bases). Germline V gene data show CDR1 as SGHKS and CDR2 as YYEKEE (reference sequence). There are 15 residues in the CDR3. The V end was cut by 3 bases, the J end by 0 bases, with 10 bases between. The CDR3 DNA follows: TGTGCCAGCAGCTCACAGGCATATAGCAATCAGCCCCAGCATTTT. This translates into CASSSQAYSNQPQHF.

CDR3 loop: CASSFSGQDIQYF. DNA for the CDR3: TGTGCCAGCAGCTTCTCGGGGCAGGACATTCAGTACTTC. The rearrangement uses TRBV7-9 and TRBJ2-4; D possibly matches TRBD1 or TRBD2 (5 bases each). Germline V gives CDR1 SEHNR, CDR2 FQNEAQ (reference sequence). V lost 3 bases and J 8 bases, leaving 11 bases between the germline ends. This CDR3 has 13 amino acids.

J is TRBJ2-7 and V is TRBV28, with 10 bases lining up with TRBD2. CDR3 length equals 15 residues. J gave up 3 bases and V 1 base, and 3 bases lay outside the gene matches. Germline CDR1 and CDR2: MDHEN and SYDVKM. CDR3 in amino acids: CASSLSASGGYEQYF. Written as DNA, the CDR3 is TGTGCCAGCAGTTTATCGGCTAGCGGGGGCTACGAGCAGTACTTC.

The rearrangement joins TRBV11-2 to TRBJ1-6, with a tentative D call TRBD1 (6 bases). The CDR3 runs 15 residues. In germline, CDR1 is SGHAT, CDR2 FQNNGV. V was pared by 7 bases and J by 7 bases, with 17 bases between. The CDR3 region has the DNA TGTGCCAGCACCCTCAAGGAGGGGGGAAATTCACCCCTCCACTTT. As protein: CASTLKEGGNSPLHF.

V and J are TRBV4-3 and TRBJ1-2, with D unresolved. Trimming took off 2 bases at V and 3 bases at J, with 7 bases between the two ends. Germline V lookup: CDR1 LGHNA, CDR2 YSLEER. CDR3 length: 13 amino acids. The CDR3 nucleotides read TGCGCCAGCAGCCAATGGGGTCACTATGGCTACACCTTC. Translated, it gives CASSQWGHYGYTF.

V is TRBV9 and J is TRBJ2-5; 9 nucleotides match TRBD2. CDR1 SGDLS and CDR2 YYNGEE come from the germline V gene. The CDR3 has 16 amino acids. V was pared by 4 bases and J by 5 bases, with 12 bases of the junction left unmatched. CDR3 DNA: TGTGCCAGCAGCCCCTCGAGCGGGGGGCCGTGGGAGACCCAGTACTTC. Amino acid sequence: CASSPSSGGPWETQYF. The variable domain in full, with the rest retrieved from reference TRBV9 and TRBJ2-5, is DSGVTQTPKHLITATGQRVTLRCSPRSGDLSVYWYQQSLDQGLQFLIQYYNGEERAKGNILERFSAQQFPDLHSELNLSSLELGDSALYFCASSPSSGGPWETQYFGPGTRLLVL.

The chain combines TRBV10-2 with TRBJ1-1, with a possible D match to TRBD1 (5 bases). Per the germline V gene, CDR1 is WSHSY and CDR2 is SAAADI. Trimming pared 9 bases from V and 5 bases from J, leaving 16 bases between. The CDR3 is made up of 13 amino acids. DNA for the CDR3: TGCGCCAGTATGGGGCAGGGAAGTACTGAAGCTTTCTTT. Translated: CASMGQGSTEAFF.

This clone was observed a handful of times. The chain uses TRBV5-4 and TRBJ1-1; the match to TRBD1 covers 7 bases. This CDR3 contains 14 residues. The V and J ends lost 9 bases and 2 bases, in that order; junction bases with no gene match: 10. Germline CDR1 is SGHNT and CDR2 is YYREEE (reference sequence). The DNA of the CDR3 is TGTGCCACCCGACCCGGACAGGCTAACACTGAAGCTTTCTTT. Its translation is CATRPGQANTEAFF.

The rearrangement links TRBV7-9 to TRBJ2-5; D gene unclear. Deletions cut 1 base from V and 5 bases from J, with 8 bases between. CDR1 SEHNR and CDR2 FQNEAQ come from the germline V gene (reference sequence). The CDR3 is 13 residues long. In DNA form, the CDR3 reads TGTGCCAGCAGCTTAGAGCCCATGGAGACCCAGTACTTC. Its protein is CASSLEPMETQYF.

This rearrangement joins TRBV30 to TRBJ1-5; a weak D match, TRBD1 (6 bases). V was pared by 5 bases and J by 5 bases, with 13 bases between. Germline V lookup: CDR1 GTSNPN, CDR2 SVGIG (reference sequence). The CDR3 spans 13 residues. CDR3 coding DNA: TGTGCCTGGGGTACAGGGTACGATCAGCCCCAGCATTTT. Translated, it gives CAWGTGYDQPQHF.

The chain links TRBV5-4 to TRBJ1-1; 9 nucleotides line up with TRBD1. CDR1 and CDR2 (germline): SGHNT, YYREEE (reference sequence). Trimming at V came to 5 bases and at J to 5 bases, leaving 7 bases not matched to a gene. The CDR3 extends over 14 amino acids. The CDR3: CASRQQGAGTEAFF. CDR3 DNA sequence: TGTGCCAGCAGACAACAGGGGGCAGGGACTGAAGCTTTCTTT.

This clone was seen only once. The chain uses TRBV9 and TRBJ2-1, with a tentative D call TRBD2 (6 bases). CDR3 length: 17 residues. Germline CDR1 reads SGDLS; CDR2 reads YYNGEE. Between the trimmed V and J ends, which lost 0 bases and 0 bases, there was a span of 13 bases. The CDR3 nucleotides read TGTGCCAGCAGCGTAGCCCTTGGGGGGAGCTCCTACAATGAGCAGTTCTTC. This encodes CASSVALGGSSYNEQFF.

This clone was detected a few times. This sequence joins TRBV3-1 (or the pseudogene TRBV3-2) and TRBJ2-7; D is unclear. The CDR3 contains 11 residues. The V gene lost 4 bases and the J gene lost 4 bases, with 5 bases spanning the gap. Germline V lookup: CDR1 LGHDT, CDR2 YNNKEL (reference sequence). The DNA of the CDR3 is TGTGCCAGCAGCCGTCATTACGAGCAGTACTTC. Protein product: CASSRHYEQYF.

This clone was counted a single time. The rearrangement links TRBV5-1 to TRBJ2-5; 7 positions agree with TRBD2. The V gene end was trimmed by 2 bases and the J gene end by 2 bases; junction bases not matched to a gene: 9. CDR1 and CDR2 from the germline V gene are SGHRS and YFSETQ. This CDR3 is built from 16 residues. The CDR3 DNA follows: TGCGCCAGCAGCTTATCTTCCAGCGGGGTACAAGAGACCCAGTACTTC. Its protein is CASSLSSSGVQETQYF.

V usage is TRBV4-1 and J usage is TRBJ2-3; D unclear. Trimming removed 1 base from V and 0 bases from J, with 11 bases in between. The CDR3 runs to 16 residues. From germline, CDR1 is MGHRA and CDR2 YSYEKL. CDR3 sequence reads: CASSQVNMISTDTQYF. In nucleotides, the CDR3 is TGCGCCAGCAGCCAAGTTAATATGATTAGCACAGATACGCAGTATTTT.

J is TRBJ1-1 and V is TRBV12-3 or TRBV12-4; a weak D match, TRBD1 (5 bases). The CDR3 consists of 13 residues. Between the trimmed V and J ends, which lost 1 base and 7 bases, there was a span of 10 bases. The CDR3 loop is CASSLDGQLEAFF. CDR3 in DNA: TGTGCCAGCAGTTTAGACGGACAACTTGAAGCTTTCTTT.

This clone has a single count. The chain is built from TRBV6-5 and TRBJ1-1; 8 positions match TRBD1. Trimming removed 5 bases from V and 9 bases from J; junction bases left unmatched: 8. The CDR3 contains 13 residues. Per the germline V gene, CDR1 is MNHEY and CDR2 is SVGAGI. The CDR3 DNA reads TGTGCCAGCAGTACCAGGGGGCCTCCACAAGCTTTCTTT. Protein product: CASSTRGPPQAFF.

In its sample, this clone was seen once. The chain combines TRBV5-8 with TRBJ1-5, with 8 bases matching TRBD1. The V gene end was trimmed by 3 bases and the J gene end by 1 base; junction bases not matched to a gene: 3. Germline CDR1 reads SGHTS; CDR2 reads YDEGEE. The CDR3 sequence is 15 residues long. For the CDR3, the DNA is TGTGCCAGCAGCTCGCGGACAGGGAGCAATCAGCCCCAGCATTTT. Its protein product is CASSSRTGSNQPQHF.

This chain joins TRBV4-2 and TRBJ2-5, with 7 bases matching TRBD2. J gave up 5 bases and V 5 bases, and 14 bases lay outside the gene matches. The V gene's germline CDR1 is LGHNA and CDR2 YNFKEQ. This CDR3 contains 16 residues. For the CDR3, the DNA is TGTGCCAGCAGCGGAACCGGAGGGACTAAAAGGGAGACCCAGTACTTC. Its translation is CASSGTGGTKRETQYF.

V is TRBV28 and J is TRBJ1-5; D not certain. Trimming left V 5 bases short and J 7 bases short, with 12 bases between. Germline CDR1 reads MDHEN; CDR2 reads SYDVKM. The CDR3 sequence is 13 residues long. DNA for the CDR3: TGTGCCAGCAGTCCACTAGACGGACAGCCCCAGCATTTT. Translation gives CASSPLDGQPQHF. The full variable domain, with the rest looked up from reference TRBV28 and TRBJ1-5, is DVKVTQSSRYLVKRTGEKVFLECVQDMDHENMFWYRQDPGLGLRLIYFSYDVKMKEKGDIPEGYSVSREKKERFSLILESASTNQTSMYLCASSPLDGQPQHFGDGTRLSIL.

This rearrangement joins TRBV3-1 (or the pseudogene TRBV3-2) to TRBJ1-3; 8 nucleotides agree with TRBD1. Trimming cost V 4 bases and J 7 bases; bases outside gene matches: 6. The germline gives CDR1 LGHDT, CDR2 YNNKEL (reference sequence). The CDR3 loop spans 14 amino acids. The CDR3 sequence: CASSPRTGTNTIYF. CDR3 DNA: TGTGCCAGCAGCCCTCGGACAGGGACGAACACCATATATTTT.

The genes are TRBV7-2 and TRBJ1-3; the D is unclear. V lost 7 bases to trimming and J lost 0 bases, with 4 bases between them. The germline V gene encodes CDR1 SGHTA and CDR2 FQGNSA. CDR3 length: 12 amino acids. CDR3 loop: CASTTSGNTIYF. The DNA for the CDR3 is TGTGCCAGCACGACCTCTGGAAACACCATATATTTT.

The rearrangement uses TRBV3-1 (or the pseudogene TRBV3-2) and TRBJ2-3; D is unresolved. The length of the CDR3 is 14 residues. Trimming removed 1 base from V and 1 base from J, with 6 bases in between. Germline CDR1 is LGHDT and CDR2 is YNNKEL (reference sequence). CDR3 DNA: TGTGCCAGCAGCCAAGTCGGCGGCACAGATACGCAGTATTTT. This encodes CASSQVGGTDTQYF.

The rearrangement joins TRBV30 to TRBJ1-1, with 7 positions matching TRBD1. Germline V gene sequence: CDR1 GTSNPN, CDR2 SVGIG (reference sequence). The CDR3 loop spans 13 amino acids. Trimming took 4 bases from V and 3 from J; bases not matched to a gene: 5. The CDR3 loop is CAWTPGGDTEAFF. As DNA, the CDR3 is TGTGCCTGGACGCCAGGGGGGGACACTGAAGCTTTCTTT.